These 27 T cell receptor beta chains originate from one sample sequenced in a study of blood T cell repertoires in COVID-19. Profiled with immunoSEQ multiplex PCR; TCRdb holds only in-frame clones, not every one. The sample includes around 220,000 clones, 90% of them seen just once. Sequencing was carried out using PBMCs or T cells enriched from blood (not recorded which). The receptors stem from a man aged 25 to 45 who had been exposed to COVID-19.

This clone has just a few counts. This chain joins TRBV24-1 and TRBJ1-2; 7 bases line up with TRBD1. CDR1 and CDR2 from the germline V gene are KGHDR and SFDVKD. This CDR3 comprises 10 residues. CDR3 residues: CEGASRSYTF. CDR3 nucleotide sequence: TGTGAGGGGGCGTCGAGGAGCTACACCTTC.

V and J are TRBV19 and TRBJ2-6, with a possible D match to TRBD1 (6 bases). The length of the CDR3 is 14 residues. CDR1 is LNHDA and CDR2 is SQIVND in the germline V gene (reference sequence). Deletions cut 1 base from V and 12 bases from J, with 13 bases between. CDR3 loop: CASSIANRDFVLTF. The CDR3 DNA reads TGTGCCAGTAGTATAGCGAACAGGGATTTCGTCCTGACTTTC.

The chain uses TRBV30 and TRBJ1-1; TRBD1 aligns across 7 bases. Germline V lookup: CDR1 GTSNPN, CDR2 SVGIG (reference sequence). With V trimmed by 3 bases and J by 1 base, 5 bases remained unmatched. The CDR3 covers 14 residues. In DNA form, the CDR3 reads TGTGCCTGGAGGAGGGGACAGCAGAACACTGAAGCTTTCTTT. Its translation: CAWRRGQQNTEAFF.

Details on this clone: A read error may account for a junction end that differs from germline. The rearrangement uses TRBV2 and TRBJ1-6; 8 bases agree with TRBD1. The germline gives CDR1 SNHLY, CDR2 FYNNEI. The CDR3 is 15 amino acids. CDR3 bases: TGTGCCAGCAGCGAAGGACAGGGACATAATTCACCCCTCCACTTT. Translation gives CASSEGQGHNSPLHF.

The chain joins TRBV11-2 to TRBJ2-2, with D perhaps matching TRBD2 (5 bases). This CDR3 has 14 residues. Germline CDR1 reads SGHAT; CDR2 reads FQNNGV. V was shortened by 5 bases and J by 6 bases, with 13 bases between the two germline ends. CDR3 sequence reads: CASSTISDSGELFF. The CDR3 DNA is TGTGCCAGCAGCACTATCTCGGACTCCGGGGAGCTGTTTTTT. Complete variable domain (other parts from reference TRBV11-2 and TRBJ2-2): EAGVAQSPRYKIIEKRQSVAFWCNPISGHATLYWYQQILGQGPKLLIQFQNNGVVDDSQLPKDRFSAERLKGVDSTLKIQPAKLEDSAVYLCASSTISDSGELFFGEGSRLTVL.

The chain carries TRBV21-1 and TRBJ1-1; TRBD1 is the table's D call, not checked against the DNA. TRBV21-1 is shown as a pseudogene. The CDR3 extends over 20 amino acids. The CDR3 reads CASSKDDFRTGSKVNTEAFF. The CDR3 nucleotides are TGTGCCAGCAGCAAAGATGACTTTAGGACAGGGTCGAAGGTGAACACTGAAGCTTTCTTT.

This chain links TRBV5-5 with TRBJ1-2, with 8 bases fitting TRBD1. Germline assignment: CDR1 SGHKS and CDR2 YYEKEE (reference sequence). V gave up 5 bases and J gave up 7 bases; unmatched junction bases: 7. The CDR3 consists of 13 residues. The CDR3 coding sequence is TGTGCCAGCAGTCGACAGGGGCCGGGTGGCTACACCTTC. It encodes CASSRQGPGGYTF.

The chain has TRBV19 and TRBJ1-5, with 8 bases that match TRBD1. The ends lost 6 bases at V and 2 bases at J; junction bases unmatched: 6. CDR1 LNHDA and CDR2 SQIVND come from the germline V gene (reference sequence). This CDR3 comprises 15 residues. CDR3 sequence: CASSEDRARNQPQHF. DNA for the CDR3: TGTGCCAGTAGCGAGGACAGGGCTCGCAATCAGCCCCAGCATTTT.

The rearrangement links TRBV7-9 to TRBJ1-5; the match to TRBD1 covers 9 bases. The CDR3 spans 19 residues. V shed 0 bases and J 5 bases; nucleotides not matched to a gene: 14. Per germline, CDR1 SEHNR and CDR2 FQNEAQ (reference sequence). CDR3 sequence: CASSLASDWVTGGHQPQHF. In DNA form, the CDR3 reads TGTGCCAGCAGCTTAGCCTCCGACTGGGTCACAGGGGGCCATCAGCCCCAGCATTTT.

The chain is built from TRBV19 and TRBJ1-4; D gene uncertain. The germline V gene encodes CDR1 LNHDA and CDR2 SQIVND (reference sequence). V was clipped by 1 base and J by 7 bases, with 16 bases between them. This CDR3 region has 16 residues. The CDR3, as DNA: TGTGCCAGTAGTATAGGTACGTCGGGTAGCGGTGAAAAACTGTTTTTT. Translating gives CASSIGTSGSGEKLFF.

The rearrangement uses TRBV6-2 or TRBV6-3 and TRBJ1-1, with D possibly being TRBD1 (6 bases). Per the germline V gene, CDR1 is MNHEY and CDR2 is SVGEGT. V was shortened by 4 bases and J by 8 bases, with 17 bases between the two germline ends. The CDR3 length is 14 residues. CDR3 amino acids: CASSFLSRTAEAFF. CDR3 in DNA: TGTGCCAGCAGTTTCCTATCTCGGACAGCCGAAGCTTTCTTT.

The J gene is TRBJ1-3, the V gene TRBV15; D remains ambiguous. V was cut by 4 bases and J by 2 bases, with 9 bases left in between. The germline CDR1 and CDR2 sequences are LNHNV and YYDKDF (reference sequence). This CDR3 is 14 amino acids long. The chain's CDR3 is CATSISGAGNTIYF. The CDR3 nucleotides are TGTGCCACCAGCATATCTGGAGCTGGAAACACCATATATTTT.

The CDR3: CASGWLAGGTLQETQYF. CDR3 sequence (DNA): TGCGCCAGTGGTTGGCTAGCGGGGGGCACTCTACAAGAGACCCAGTACTTC. The genes are TRBV10-2 and TRBJ2-5; 11 bases map to TRBD2. Germline V gene data show CDR1 as WSHSY and CDR2 as SAAADI. The CDR3 covers 17 residues. V shed 9 bases and J 2 bases; nucleotides not matched to a gene: 14.

This clone was seen only once. The rearrangement uses TRBV5-1 and TRBJ1-1, with a tentative D call TRBD1 (5 bases). V was trimmed by 4 bases and J by 6 bases, leaving 13 bases between them. The length of the CDR3 is 13 residues. Germline V lookup: CDR1 SGHRS, CDR2 YFSETQ. CDR3: CASSLRGISEAFF. The CDR3 DNA reads TGCGCCAGCAGCCTCCGGGGGATTTCTGAAGCTTTCTTT.

J is TRBJ1-5 and V is TRBV9; a possible D gene is TRBD1 (5 bases). The germline gives CDR1 SGDLS, CDR2 YYNGEE. The CDR3 consists of 15 residues. The V end was cut by 0 bases, the J end by 3 bases, with 10 bases between. The CDR3 bases are TGTGCCAGCAGCGTAGCGGGGGGATTCAATCAGCCCCAGCATTTT. Protein product: CASSVAGGFNQPQHF.

The chain uses TRBV5-1 and TRBJ2-7; 7 bases line up with TRBD2. This CDR3 contains 16 residues. Germline CDR1 and CDR2: SGHRS and YFSETQ. J was trimmed by 6 bases and V by 5 bases; bases with no gene match: 17. CDR3 residues: CASSRWVGRGNGEQYF. The CDR3 nucleotides read TGCGCCAGCAGTCGGTGGGTGGGGCGGGGGAACGGCGAGCAGTACTTC.

CDR3 nucleotide sequence: TGTGCCAGCAGCCGAGACAGTACCTACGAGCAGTACTTC. The encoded protein is CASSRDSTYEQYF. The chain recombines TRBV5-4 with TRBJ2-7; possibly TRBD1 for D (5 bases). In germline, CDR1 is SGHNT, CDR2 YYREEE (reference sequence). This CDR3 comprises 13 residues. Between the trimmed V and J ends, which lost 4 bases and 2 bases, there was a span of 10 bases.

This chain links TRBV9 with TRBJ2-6; TRBD2 matches at 8 bases. This CDR3 is 16 amino acids long. Trimming at V came to 3 bases and at J to 0 bases, leaving 2 bases not matched to a gene. Per germline, CDR1 SGDLS and CDR2 YYNGEE. The CDR3 spells CASSERGGSGANVLTF. CDR3 bases: TGTGCCAGCAGCGAACGGGGGGGCTCTGGGGCCAACGTCCTGACTTTC.

This clone was seen just once. This chain joins TRBV19 and TRBJ1-1; TRBD1 matches 7 bases. With 0 bases clipped from V and 1 base from J, the junction kept 8 bases outside the gene matches. The germline CDR1 and CDR2 sequences are LNHDA and SQIVND (reference sequence). The CDR3 covers 17 residues. The CDR3 is CASSIEPDRWWNTEAFF. Written as DNA, the CDR3 is TGTGCCAGTAGTATAGAACCGGACAGGTGGTGGAACACTGAAGCTTTCTTT.

The sample holds one count of this clone. The genes are TRBV7-2 and TRBJ2-1; possible D gene TRBD2, 5 bases. The V end was cut by 4 bases, the J end by 7 bases, with 14 bases between. The CDR3 consists of 14 residues. Germline CDR1 SGHTA, CDR2 FQGNSA. The CDR3 reads CASSSGKRENEQFF. The DNA for the CDR3 is TGTGCCAGCAGCTCCGGAAAAAGGGAGAATGAGCAGTTCTTC.

The V and J genes are TRBV4-1 and TRBJ2-2; TRBD1 matches 9 bases. With 4 bases clipped from V and 2 bases from J, the junction kept 5 bases outside the gene matches. CDR1 and CDR2 from the germline V gene are MGHRA and YSYEKL. The CDR3 has 16 amino acids. DNA for the CDR3: TGCGCCAGCAGCCCGCCGGGACAGGGTAACACCGGGGAGCTGTTTTTT. Its translation: CASSPPGQGNTGELFF.

The CDR3 sequence is CSVVADEQYF. The DNA for the CDR3 is TGCAGCGTTGTGGCCGATGAGCAGTACTTC. This chain uses TRBV29-1 with TRBJ2-7; D not certain. CDR1 SQVTM and CDR2 ANQGSEA come from the germline V gene. The CDR3 loop spans 10 amino acids. V lost 4 bases and J lost 7, with 8 bases in between.

This chain joins TRBV18 and TRBJ1-1; 8 positions agree with TRBD1. The germline gives CDR1 KGHSH, CDR2 LQKENI. This CDR3 contains 14 residues. The V and J ends lost 6 bases and 3 bases, in that order; junction bases with no gene match: 6. The DNA for the CDR3 is TGTGCCAGCTCCCCGACAGGGGATCACACTGAAGCTTTCTTT. This encodes CASSPTGDHTEAFF.

The chain carries TRBV3-1 (or the pseudogene TRBV3-2) and TRBJ1-6; D uncertain. Trimming removed 1 base from V and 10 bases from J, with 17 bases in between. The CDR3 extends over 16 amino acids. The germline gives CDR1 LGHDT, CDR2 YNNKEL (reference sequence). CDR3 in DNA: TGTGCCAGCAGCCAAGGATTGGGAGGGAGTAAATCACCCCTCCACTTT. Amino acids: CASSQGLGGSKSPLHF.

The chain combines TRBV5-4 with TRBJ2-1, with 14 bases fitting TRBD2. The trim removed 5 bases at V and 8 bases at J, leaving 6 bases unmatched. The V gene's germline CDR1 is SGHNT and CDR2 YYREEE (reference sequence). CDR3 length equals 15 residues. The DNA for the CDR3 is TGTGCCAGCAGTCGGACTAGCGGGGGGTGGTATGAGCAGTTCTTC. Protein: CASSRTSGGWYEQFF.

This clone came up a few times. The V gene is TRBV2, the J gene TRBJ2-2; 8 nucleotides match TRBD2. Trimming took 11 bases from V and 8 from J; bases not matched to a gene: 10. In germline, CDR1 is SNHLY, CDR2 FYNNEI. The CDR3 runs 13 residues. The CDR3 sequence is CASNGGGRGELFF. DNA of the CDR3: TGTGCCTCCAACGGGGGGGGAAGAGGGGAGCTGTTTTTT.

The CDR3 here is CASSLEGQGALEETQYF. Written as DNA, the CDR3 is TGTGCCAGCAGCTTGGAGGGACAGGGGGCACTCGAAGAGACCCAGTACTTC. The chain is built from TRBV5-6 and TRBJ2-5; 12 positions agree with TRBD1. CDR1 SGHDT and CDR2 YYEEEE come from the germline V gene. The CDR3 is 17 amino acids. Trimming removed 0 bases from V and 3 bases from J; junction bases left unmatched: 6. The full variable domain, its missing parts supplied by reference TRBV5-6 and TRBJ2-5, is DAGVTQSPTHLIKTRGQQVTLRCSPKSGHDTVSWYQQALGQGPQFIFQYYEEEERQRGNFPDRFSGHQFPNYSSELNVNALLLGDSALYLCASSLEGQGALEETQYFGPGTRLLVL.